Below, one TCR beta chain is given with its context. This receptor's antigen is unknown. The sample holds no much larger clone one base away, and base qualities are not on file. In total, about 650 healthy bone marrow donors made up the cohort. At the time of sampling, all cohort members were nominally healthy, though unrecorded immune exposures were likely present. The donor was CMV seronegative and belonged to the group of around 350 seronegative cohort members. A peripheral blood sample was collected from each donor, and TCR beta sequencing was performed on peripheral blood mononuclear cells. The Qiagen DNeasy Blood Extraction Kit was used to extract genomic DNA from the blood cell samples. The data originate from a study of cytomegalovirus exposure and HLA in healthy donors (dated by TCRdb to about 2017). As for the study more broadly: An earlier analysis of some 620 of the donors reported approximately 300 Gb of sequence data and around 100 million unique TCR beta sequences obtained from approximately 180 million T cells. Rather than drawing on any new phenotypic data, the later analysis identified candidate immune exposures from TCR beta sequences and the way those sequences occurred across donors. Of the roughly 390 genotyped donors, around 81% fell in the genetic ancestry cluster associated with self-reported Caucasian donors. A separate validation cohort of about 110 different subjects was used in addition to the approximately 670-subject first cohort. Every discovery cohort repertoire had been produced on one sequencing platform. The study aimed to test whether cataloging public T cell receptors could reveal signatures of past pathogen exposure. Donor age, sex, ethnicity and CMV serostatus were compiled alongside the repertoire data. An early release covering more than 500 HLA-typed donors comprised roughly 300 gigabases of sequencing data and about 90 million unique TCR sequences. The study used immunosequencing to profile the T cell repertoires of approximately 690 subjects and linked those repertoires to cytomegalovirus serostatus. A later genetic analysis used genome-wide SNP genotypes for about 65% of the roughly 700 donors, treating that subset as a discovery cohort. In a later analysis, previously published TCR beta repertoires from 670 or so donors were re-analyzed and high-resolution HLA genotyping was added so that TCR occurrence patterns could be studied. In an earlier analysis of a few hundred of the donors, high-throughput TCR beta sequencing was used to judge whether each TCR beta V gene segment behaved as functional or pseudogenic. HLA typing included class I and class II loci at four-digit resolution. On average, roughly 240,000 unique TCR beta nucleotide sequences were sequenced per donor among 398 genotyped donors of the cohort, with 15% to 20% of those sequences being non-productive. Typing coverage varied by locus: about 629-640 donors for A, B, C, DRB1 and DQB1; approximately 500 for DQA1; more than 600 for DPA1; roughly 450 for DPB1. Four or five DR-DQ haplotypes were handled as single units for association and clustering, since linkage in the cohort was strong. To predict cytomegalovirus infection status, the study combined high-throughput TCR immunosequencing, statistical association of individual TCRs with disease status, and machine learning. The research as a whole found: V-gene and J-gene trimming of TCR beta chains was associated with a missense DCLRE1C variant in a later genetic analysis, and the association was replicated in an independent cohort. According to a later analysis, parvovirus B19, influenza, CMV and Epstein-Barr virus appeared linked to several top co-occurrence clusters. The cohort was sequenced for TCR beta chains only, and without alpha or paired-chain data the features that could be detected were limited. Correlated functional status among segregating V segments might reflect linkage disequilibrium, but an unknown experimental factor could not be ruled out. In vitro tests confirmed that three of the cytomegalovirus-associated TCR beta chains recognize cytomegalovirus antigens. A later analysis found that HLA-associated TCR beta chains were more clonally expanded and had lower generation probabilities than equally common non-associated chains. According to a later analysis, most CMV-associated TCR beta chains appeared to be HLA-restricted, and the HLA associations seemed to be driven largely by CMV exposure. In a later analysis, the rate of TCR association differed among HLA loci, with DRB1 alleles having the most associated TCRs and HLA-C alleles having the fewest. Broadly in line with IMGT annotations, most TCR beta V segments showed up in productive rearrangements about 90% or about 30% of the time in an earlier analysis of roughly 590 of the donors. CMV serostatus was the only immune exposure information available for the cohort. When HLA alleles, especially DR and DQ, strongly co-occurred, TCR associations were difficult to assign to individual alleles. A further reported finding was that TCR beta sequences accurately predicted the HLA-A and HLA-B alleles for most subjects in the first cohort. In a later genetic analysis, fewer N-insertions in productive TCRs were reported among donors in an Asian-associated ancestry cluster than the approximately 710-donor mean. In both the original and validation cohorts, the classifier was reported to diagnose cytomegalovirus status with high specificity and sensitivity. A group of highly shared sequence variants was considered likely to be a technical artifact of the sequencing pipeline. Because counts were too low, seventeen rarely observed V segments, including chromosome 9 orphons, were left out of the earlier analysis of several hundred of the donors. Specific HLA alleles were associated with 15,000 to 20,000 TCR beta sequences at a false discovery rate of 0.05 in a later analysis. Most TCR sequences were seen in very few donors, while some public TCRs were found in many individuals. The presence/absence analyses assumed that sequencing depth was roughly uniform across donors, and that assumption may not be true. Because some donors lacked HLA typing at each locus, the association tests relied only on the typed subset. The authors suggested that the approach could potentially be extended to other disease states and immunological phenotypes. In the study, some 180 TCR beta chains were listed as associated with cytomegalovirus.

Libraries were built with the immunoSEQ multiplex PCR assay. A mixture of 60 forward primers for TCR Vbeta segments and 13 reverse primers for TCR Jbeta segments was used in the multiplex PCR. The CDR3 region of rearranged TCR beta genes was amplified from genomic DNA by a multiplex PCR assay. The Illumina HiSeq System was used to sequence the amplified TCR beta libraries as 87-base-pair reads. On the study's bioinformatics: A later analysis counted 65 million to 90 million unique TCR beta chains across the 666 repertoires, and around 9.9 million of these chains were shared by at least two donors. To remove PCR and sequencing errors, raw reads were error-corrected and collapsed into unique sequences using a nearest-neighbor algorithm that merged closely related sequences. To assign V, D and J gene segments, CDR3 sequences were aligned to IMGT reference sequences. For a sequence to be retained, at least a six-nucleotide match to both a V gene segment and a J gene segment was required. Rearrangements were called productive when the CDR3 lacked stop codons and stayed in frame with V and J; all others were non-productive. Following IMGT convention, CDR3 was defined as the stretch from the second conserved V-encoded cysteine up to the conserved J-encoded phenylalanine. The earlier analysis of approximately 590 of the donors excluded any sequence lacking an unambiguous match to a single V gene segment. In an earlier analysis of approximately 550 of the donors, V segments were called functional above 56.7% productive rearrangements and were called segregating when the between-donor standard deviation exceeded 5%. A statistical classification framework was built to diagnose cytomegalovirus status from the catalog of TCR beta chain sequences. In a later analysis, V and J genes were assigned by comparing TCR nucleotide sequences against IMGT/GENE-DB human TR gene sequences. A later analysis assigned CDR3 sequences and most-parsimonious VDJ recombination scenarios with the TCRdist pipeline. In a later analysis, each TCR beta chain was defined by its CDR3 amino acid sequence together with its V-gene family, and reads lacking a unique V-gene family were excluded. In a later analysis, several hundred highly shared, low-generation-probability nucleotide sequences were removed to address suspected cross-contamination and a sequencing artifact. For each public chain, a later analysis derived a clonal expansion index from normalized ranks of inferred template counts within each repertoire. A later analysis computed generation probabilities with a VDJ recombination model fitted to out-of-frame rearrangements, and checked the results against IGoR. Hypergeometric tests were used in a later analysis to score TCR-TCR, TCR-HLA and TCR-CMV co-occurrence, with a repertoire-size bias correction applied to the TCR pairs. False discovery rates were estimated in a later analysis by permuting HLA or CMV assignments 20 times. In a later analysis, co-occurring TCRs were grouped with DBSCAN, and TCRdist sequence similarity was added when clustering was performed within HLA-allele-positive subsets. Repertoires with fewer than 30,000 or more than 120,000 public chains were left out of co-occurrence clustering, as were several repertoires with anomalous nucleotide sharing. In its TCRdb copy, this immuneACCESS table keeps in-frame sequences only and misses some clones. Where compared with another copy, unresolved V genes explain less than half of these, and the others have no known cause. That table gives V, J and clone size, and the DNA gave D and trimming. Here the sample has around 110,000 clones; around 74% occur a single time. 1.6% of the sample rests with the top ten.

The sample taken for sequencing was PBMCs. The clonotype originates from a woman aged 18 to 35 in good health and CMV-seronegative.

The bases are TGTGCCAGCAGGCTTGCCGGGGGGAGCACTGAAGCTTTCTTT. Its translation reads: CASRLAGGSTEAFF. The rearranged chain carries TRBV11-1 and TRBJ1-1; a tentative D match to TRBD1 spans 5 bases. CDR1 and CDR2 were assigned from the germline V gene (reference sequence) as SGHAT and FQDESV. V is pared back by 6 bases and J by 4 bases, with 15 bases lying between the germline termini. The CDR3 has 14 amino acids, counting the end cysteine and phenylalanine. Here the CDR3 DNA is all that survives: 42 bases in frame from base 1.